Presented here are 23 T cell receptor beta chains from one specimen sequenced in a study of T cell responses to AZD1222 COVID-19 vaccine. The table came from immunoSEQ multiplex PCR; TCRdb's copy has only in-frame clones and leaves some out. This table has about 97,000 clones, 85% to 90% appearing once. The material was peripheral blood, obtained on day 0 of AZD1222 vaccination. The receptors stem from an adult in good health.

The V gene is TRBV6-5, the J gene TRBJ1-2; no firm D call. Between the trimmed V and J ends, which lost 7 bases and 7 bases, there was a span of 19 bases. The CDR3 totals 14 residues. Germline CDR1 and CDR2: MNHEY and SVGAGI. Here the CDR3 DNA reads TGTGCCAGCACCGTTGCCGGGGTAAAGAGTGGCTACACCTTC. Amino acids: CASTVAGVKSGYTF.

The rearrangement joins TRBV11-3 to TRBJ1-1; D gene ambiguous. The CDR3 has 13 amino acids. The ends were cut back, 1 base at V and 2 bases at J, with 5 bases in the middle. Germline V gene data show CDR1 as SGHNT and CDR2 as YENEEA. The CDR3 is CASSLGGNTEAFF. CDR3 DNA: TGTGCCAGCAGCTTAGGCGGAAACACTGAAGCTTTCTTT.

This sequence joins TRBV27 and TRBJ2-2, with 9 bases identical to TRBD1. From germline, CDR1 is MNHEY and CDR2 SMNVEV (reference sequence). The CDR3 sequence is 16 residues long. Trimming cost V 3 bases and J 1 base; bases outside gene matches: 3. The CDR3: CASSFWDRENTGELFF. The CDR3 DNA is TGTGCCAGCAGTTTTTGGGACAGGGAGAACACCGGGGAGCTGTTTTTT.

J is TRBJ1-1 and V is TRBV28; D uncertain. This CDR3 is 13 amino acids long. The germline CDR1 and CDR2 sequences are MDHEN and SYDVKM. Trimming pared 2 bases from V and 10 bases from J, leaving 14 bases between. The CDR3: CASSLRSLNIAFF. The DNA for the CDR3 is TGTGCCAGCAGTTTACGGTCTTTAAACATAGCTTTCTTT.

This clone was observed a single time. This chain joins TRBV6-5 and TRBJ1-2, with D uncertain. The CDR3 is 15 residues long. The V end was cut by 5 bases, the J end by 4 bases, with 17 bases between. Germline V CDR1 and CDR2: MNHEY, SVGAGI. The CDR3: CASSPKTFHVYGYTF. As DNA, the CDR3 is TGTGCCAGCAGTCCCAAGACATTTCATGTCTATGGCTACACCTTC.

This clone was seen only a few times. This rearrangement joins TRBV10-3 to TRBJ2-2; no clear D gene. The CDR3 is made up of 16 amino acids. CDR1 is ENHRY and CDR2 is SYGVKD in the germline V gene. The V and J ends lost 10 bases and 3 bases respectively, with 21 bases between them. CDR3 DNA sequence: TGTGCCACCCAACCGAGCACGATGGATGACACCGGGGAGCTGTTTTTT. This sequence encodes CATQPSTMDDTGELFF.

The genes are TRBV5-6 and TRBJ2-3, with 8 positions matching TRBD1. V trimming: 10 bases; J trimming: 3 bases; junction bases outside the gene matches: 10. The V gene's germline CDR1 is SGHDT and CDR2 YYEEEE. This CDR3 comprises 14 residues. CDR3 DNA: TGTGCCGGTCAACAGGGGGAATTTACAGATACGCAGTATTTT. As protein: CAGQQGEFTDTQYF. The variable domain in full, completed from reference TRBV5-6 and TRBJ2-3, reads DAGVTQSPTHLIKTRGQQVTLRCSPKSGHDTVSWYQQALGQGPQFIFQYYEEEERQRGNFPDRFSGHQFPNYSSELNVNALLLGDSALYLCAGQQGEFTDTQYFGPGTRLTVL.

This rearrangement joins TRBV18 to TRBJ1-6; D is perhaps TRBD1 (6 bases). CDR1 and CDR2 (germline): KGHSH, LQKENI. The V end was cut by 0 bases, the J end by 6 bases, with 15 bases between. The CDR3 has 17 residues. The CDR3 region is CASSPPYPGGSNSPLHF. As DNA, the CDR3 is TGTGCCAGCTCACCACCGTACCCGGGGGGCAGTAATTCACCCCTCCACTTT.

This clone has a handful of counts. This sequence joins TRBV7-9 and TRBJ2-5; no definite D call. CDR1 is SEHNR, CDR2 FQNEAQ, per germline (reference sequence). V gave up 5 bases and J gave up 2 bases, with 6 bases separating them. The CDR3 totals 12 residues. The CDR3 coding sequence is TGTGCCAGCAGCCGGCGTCAAGAGACCCAGTACTTC. This codes for CASSRRQETQYF.

V and J are TRBV13 and TRBJ1-1; D not certain. Germline CDR1 reads PRHDT; CDR2 reads FYEKMQ (reference sequence). The V gene lost 2 bases and the J gene lost 5 bases, with 9 bases spanning the gap. This CDR3 is 13 amino acids long. The CDR3 sequence is CASSLRRWTEAFF. The CDR3 DNA follows: TGTGCCAGCAGCTTACGACGGTGGACTGAAGCTTTCTTT. Combining the CDR3 with reference TRBV13 and TRBJ1-1 gives the whole variable domain AAGVIQSPRHLIKEKRETATLKCYPIPRHDTVYWYQQGPGQDPQFLISFYEKMQSDKGSIPDRFSAQQFSDYHSELNMSSLELGDSALYFCASSLRRWTEAFFGQGTRLTVV.

This rearrangement joins TRBV6-2 or TRBV6-3 to TRBJ1-1; D uncertain. V was pared by 0 bases and J by 0 bases, with 5 bases between. The length of the CDR3 is 14 residues. CDR1 and CDR2 (germline): MNHEY, SVGEGT. The CDR3 reads CASSYSGLNTEAFF. In DNA, the CDR3 is TGTGCCAGCAGTTACTCGGGCCTGAACACTGAAGCTTTCTTT.

V and J are TRBV7-2 and TRBJ1-5; unclear D gene. The V end was cut by 5 bases, the J end by 2 bases, with 7 bases between. The germline V gene encodes CDR1 SGHTA and CDR2 FQGNSA. This CDR3 contains 13 residues. The DNA for the CDR3 is TGTGCCAGCAGCCCCGGGGGCAATCAGCCCCAGCATTTT. Translating it yields CASSPGGNQPQHF.

The V call is TRBV27, the J call TRBJ2-6; 11 bases are shared with TRBD1. Looked up from germline, CDR1 is MNHEY and CDR2 is SMNVEV (reference sequence). This CDR3 is 19 amino acids long. J lost 3 bases, V lost 3 bases, and 10 bases had no gene match. The CDR3 nucleotides read TGTGCCAGCAGTTTGGCCCTGGGGGGACAGGGGGTTGGGGCCAACGTCCTGACTTTC. It yields the protein CASSLALGGQGVGANVLTF. Complete variable domain (other parts from reference TRBV27 and TRBJ2-6): EAQVTQNPRYLITVTGKKLTVTCSQNMNHEYMSWYRQDPGLGLRQIYYSMNVEVTDKGDVPEGYKVSRKEKRNFPLILESPSPNQTSLYFCASSLALGGQGVGANVLTFGAGSRLTVL.

V gene TRBV28 combines with J gene TRBJ1-5; D remains ambiguous. The V and J ends lost 6 bases and 1 base respectively, with 13 bases between them. Per the germline V gene, CDR1 is MDHEN and CDR2 is SYDVKM. The CDR3 runs 15 residues. CDR3 sequence: CASRPSERSNQPQHF. As DNA, the CDR3 is TGTGCCAGCAGACCCTCGGAAAGAAGCAATCAGCCCCAGCATTTT.

This sequence joins TRBV28 and TRBJ1-5; possible D gene TRBD1, 6 bases. CDR1 MDHEN and CDR2 SYDVKM come from the germline V gene. The CDR3 sequence is 16 residues long. V lost 7 bases to trimming and J lost 1 base, with 17 bases between them. The CDR3 region has the DNA TGTGCCAGCAACAGCGTGGACAGATACAGCAATCAGCCCCAGCATTTT. Protein product: CASNSVDRYSNQPQHF.

J is TRBJ2-7 and V is TRBV7-3; the match to TRBD1 covers 7 bases. V lost 5 bases, J lost 0 bases, and 1 base stayed unmatched. This CDR3 is 13 amino acids long. Germline assignment: CDR1 SGHTA and CDR2 FQGTGA. CDR3 amino acids: CASSPGGSYEQYF. DNA of the CDR3: TGTGCCAGCAGCCCAGGGGGCTCCTACGAGCAGTACTTC.

The chain carries TRBV28 and TRBJ2-7; D is uncertain. CDR1 and CDR2 (germline): MDHEN, SYDVKM. There are 14 residues in the CDR3. The V gene lost 4 bases and the J gene lost 5 bases, with 15 bases spanning the gap. CDR3 nucleotides: TGTGCCAGCAGTTCCCGGGTGCATCTCAACGAGCAGTACTTC. As protein: CASSSRVHLNEQYF.

This clone has a handful of counts. This chain connects TRBV6-2 or TRBV6-3 to TRBJ1-4, with a possible D match to TRBD1 (6 bases). V was pared by 5 bases and J by 14 bases, with 12 bases between. The CDR3 sequence is 11 residues long. Per the germline V gene, CDR1 is MNHEY and CDR2 is SVGEGT. The CDR3: CASSQTGHLFF. The CDR3 nucleotides are TGTGCCAGCAGTCAGACGGGACATCTGTTTTTT.

The gene calls are TRBV18 and TRBJ1-4; no clear D. This CDR3 is 15 amino acids long. Germline V gene sequence: CDR1 KGHSH, CDR2 LQKENI. Between the trimmed V and J ends, which lost 4 bases and 0 bases, there was a span of 9 bases. The CDR3 here is CASSRPPATNEKLFF. CDR3 in DNA: TGTGCCAGCTCACGGCCCCCTGCAACTAATGAAAAACTGTTTTTT.

The rearrangement links TRBV7-9 to TRBJ2-7, with 13 bases fitting TRBD2. V gave up 6 bases and J gave up 7 bases; unmatched junction bases: 6. Per the germline V gene, CDR1 is SEHNR and CDR2 is FQNEAQ (reference sequence). The length of the CDR3 is 14 residues. DNA for the CDR3: TGTGCCAGCAGTGGAAAGACTAGCGGGGGGGAGCAGTACTTC. Encoded protein: CASSGKTSGGEQYF.

V and J are TRBV2 and TRBJ1-5; D gene ambiguous. Trimming stripped 3 bases from V and 2 bases from J, with 8 bases between. CDR1 and CDR2 from the germline V gene are SNHLY and FYNNEI. CDR3 length equals 14 residues. This CDR3 reads CASSDVSRNQPQHF. CDR3 DNA sequence: TGTGCCAGCAGTGACGTGTCACGCAATCAGCCCCAGCATTTT.

The chain couples TRBV30 to TRBJ1-1, with D uncertain. The germline V gene encodes CDR1 GTSNPN and CDR2 SVGIG (reference sequence). The CDR3 length is 11 residues. Trimming pared 0 bases from V and 11 bases from J, leaving 10 bases between. The DNA for the CDR3 is TGTGCCTGGAGTGTGGCGTCTGGGGCTTTCTTT. Encoded protein: CAWSVASGAFF.

The gene calls are TRBV10-3 and TRBJ2-7; D may be TRBD1 (7 bases). CDR3 length: 14 residues. Trimming took off 7 bases at V and 2 bases at J, with 15 bases between the two ends. Germline V CDR1 and CDR2: ENHRY, SYGVKD. This CDR3 reads CAIMPQGGPYEQYF. DNA of the CDR3: TGTGCCATCATGCCCCAGGGGGGACCCTACGAGCAGTACTTC.